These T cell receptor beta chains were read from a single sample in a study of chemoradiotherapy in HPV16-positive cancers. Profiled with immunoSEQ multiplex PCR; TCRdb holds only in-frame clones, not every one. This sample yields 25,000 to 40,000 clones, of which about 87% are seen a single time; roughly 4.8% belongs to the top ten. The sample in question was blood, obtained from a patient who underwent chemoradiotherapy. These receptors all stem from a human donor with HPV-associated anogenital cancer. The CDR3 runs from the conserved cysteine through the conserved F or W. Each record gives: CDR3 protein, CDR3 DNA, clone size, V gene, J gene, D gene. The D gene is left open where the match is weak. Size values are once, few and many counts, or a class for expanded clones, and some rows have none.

CDR3aa: CAWSVRTGGYEKLFF; CDR3nt: TGTGCCTGGAGTGTACGGACAGGGGGCTATGAAAAACTGTTTTTT; abundance: .; v_gene: TRBV30; j_gene: TRBJ1-4; d_gene: TRBD1
CDR3aa: CAWSRKGQGGENGYTF; CDR3nt: TGTGCCTGGAGTAGAAAAGGACAGGGGGGGGAAAATGGCTACACCTTC; abundance: .; v_gene: TRBV30; j_gene: TRBJ1-2; d_gene: TRBD1
CDR3aa: CASSLDDTDNEQFF; CDR3nt: TGTGCCAGCAGCTTAGATGACACCGACAATGAGCAGTTCTTC; abundance: .; v_gene: TRBV7-2; j_gene: TRBJ2-1; d_gene: .
CDR3aa: CATKKEGVGLTEAFF; CDR3nt: TGTGCCACCAAAAAAGAGGGAGTCGGCTTGACTGAAGCTTTCTTT; abundance: .; v_gene: TRBV27; j_gene: TRBJ1-1; d_gene: .
CDR3aa: CASSQGSGSTFQYF; CDR3nt: TGCGCCAGCAGCCAGGGGAGTGGGTCAACATTTCAGTACTTC; abundance: .; v_gene: TRBV4-1; j_gene: TRBJ2-4; d_gene: .
CDR3aa: CSVEGTLKGSGNTIYF; CDR3nt: TGCAGCGTTGAAGGCACACTCAAGGGGTCTGGAAACACCATATATTTT; abundance: .; v_gene: TRBV29-1; j_gene: TRBJ1-3; d_gene: .
CDR3aa: CASSPGGYEQYF; CDR3nt: TGTGCCAGCAGCCCCGGTGGCTACGAGCAGTACTTC; abundance: .; v_gene: TRBV2; j_gene: TRBJ2-7; d_gene: .
CDR3aa: CSLGDFTDTQYF; CDR3nt: TGCAGCCTGGGGGATTTCACAGATACGCAGTATTTT; abundance: .; v_gene: TRBV29-1; j_gene: TRBJ2-3; d_gene: .
CDR3aa: CASSLSRNTDTQYF; CDR3nt: TGTGCTAGCAGCTTATCGAGAAACACAGATACGCAGTATTTT; abundance: .; v_gene: TRBV7-7; j_gene: TRBJ2-3; d_gene: .
CDR3aa: CASSLGGTGTYNEQFF; CDR3nt: TGCGCCAGCTCCCTTGGGGGGACAGGGACCTACAATGAGCAGTTCTTC; abundance: .; v_gene: TRBV5-1; j_gene: TRBJ2-1; d_gene: TRBD1
CDR3aa: CASSPRRSNNQPQHF; CDR3nt: TGTGCCAGCAGCCCCCGAAGGTCCAACAATCAGCCCCAGCATTTT; abundance: once; v_gene: TRBV7-1; j_gene: TRBJ1-5; d_gene: .
CDR3aa: CASSLGTLMNTEAFF; CDR3nt: TGTGCCAGCAGCTTGGGAACCCTAATGAACACTGAAGCTTTCTTT; abundance: .; v_gene: TRBV5-6; j_gene: TRBJ1-1; d_gene: .
CDR3aa: CASSLGQGEKLFF; CDR3nt: TGTGCCAGCAGCTTAGGACAGGGTGAAAAACTGTTTTTT; abundance: .; v_gene: TRBV11-3; j_gene: TRBJ1-4; d_gene: TRBD1
CDR3aa: CASSIEAWRGGRADTQYF; CDR3nt: TGTGCCAGTAGTATAGAAGCTTGGCGGGGGGGCCGGGCAGATACGCAGTATTTT; abundance: few; v_gene: TRBV19; j_gene: TRBJ2-3; d_gene: TRBD2
CDR3aa: CASSSRGAGVANYGYTF; CDR3nt: TGTGCCAGCAGCTCAAGGGGTGCGGGCGTAGCTAACTATGGCTACACCTTC; abundance: .; v_gene: TRBV7-9; j_gene: TRBJ1-2; d_gene: .
CDR3aa: CASSGVAVESSYEQYF; CDR3nt: TGTGCCAGCAGTGGTGTAGCGGTAGAAAGCTCCTACGAGCAGTACTTC; abundance: .; v_gene: TRBV6-1; j_gene: TRBJ2-7; d_gene: .
CDR3aa: CASSYSGPQEFF; CDR3nt: TGTGCCAGCAGTTACTCTGGACCGCAAGAGTTCTTC; abundance: .; v_gene: TRBV6-6; j_gene: TRBJ2-1; d_gene: .
CDR3aa: CASSLGASGSDQFF; CDR3nt: TGTGCCAGCAGCTTAGGGGCTAGCGGGAGCGATCAGTTCTTC; abundance: .; v_gene: TRBV11-2; j_gene: TRBJ2-1; d_gene: TRBD2
CDR3aa: CAGSLTGGRKTQYF; CDR3nt: TGTGCCGGTAGTTTAACAGGGGGCAGAAAGACCCAGTACTTC; abundance: once; v_gene: TRBV19; j_gene: TRBJ2-5; d_gene: TRBD1
CDR3aa: CAWSEGSHNEQYF; CDR3nt: TGTGCCTGGAGTGAAGGTTCGCACAACGAGCAGTACTTC; abundance: once; v_gene: TRBV30; j_gene: TRBJ2-7; d_gene: .
CDR3aa: CSARGSEAFF; CDR3nt: TGCAGTGCTAGGGGGTCTGAAGCTTTCTTT; abundance: .; v_gene: TRBV20-1; j_gene: TRBJ1-1; d_gene: .
CDR3aa: CASSPGSTYEQYF; CDR3nt: TGTGCCAGCAGCCCTGGTTCGACCTACGAGCAGTACTTC; abundance: .; v_gene: TRBV9; j_gene: TRBJ2-7; d_gene: .
CDR3aa: CASSQENRKNIQYF; CDR3nt: TGTGCCAGCAGCCAGGAGAACAGAAAAAACATTCAGTACTTC; abundance: .; v_gene: TRBV28; j_gene: TRBJ2-4; d_gene: .
CDR3aa: CASSLETSGNDEQFF; CDR3nt: TGTGCCAGCAGCTTGGAAACTAGCGGGAACGATGAGCAGTTCTTC; abundance: .; v_gene: TRBV5-4; j_gene: TRBJ2-1; d_gene: TRBD2
CDR3aa: CASSEWQGVYGYTF; CDR3nt: TGCGCCAGCAGTGAGTGGCAGGGTGTCTATGGCTACACCTTC; abundance: .; v_gene: TRBV10-2; j_gene: TRBJ1-2; d_gene: .
CDR3aa: CSVVVWADAGEQYF; CDR3nt: TGCAGCGTTGTTGTTTGGGCCGATGCAGGAGAGCAGTACTTC; abundance: .; v_gene: TRBV29-1; j_gene: TRBJ2-7; d_gene: .
CDR3aa: CASSQDRQGGSGANVLTF; CDR3nt: TGTGCCAGCAGCCAAGACAGGCAGGGGGGCTCTGGGGCCAACGTCCTGACTTTC; abundance: .; v_gene: TRBV4-2; j_gene: TRBJ2-6; d_gene: .